These T cell receptor beta chains were read from a single sample in a study of radiotherapy plus CTLA-4 blockade in lung cancer. Sequencing used immunoSEQ multiplex PCR; TCRdb keeps in-frame clones, though not all of them. The table includes roughly 100,000 clones, more than 75% detected once. The sample here was peripheral blood, taken from a patient treated with radiotherapy plus ipilimumab. The receptor set was obtained from a human donor with non-small cell lung cancer who had a partial response to radiotherapy plus ipilimumab. CDR3s include the opening cysteine and the closing phenylalanine or tryptophan. Fields, in order: V gene, J gene, CDR3 length, D gene, clone size, CDR3 protein, CDR3 DNA. The D gene is left open where the match is weak. Size values are once, few and many counts, or a class for expanded clones, and some rows have none.

TRBV29-1	TRBJ2-1	14	.	.	CSVEEASNVNEQFF	TGCAGCGTTGAAGAGGCTAGCAACGTCAATGAGCAGTTCTTC
TRBV30	TRBJ1-6	12	.	.	CAWSLPGSPLHF	TGTGCCTGGAGTTTACCGGGGTCACCCCTCCACTTT
TRBV18	TRBJ1-1	12	.	.	CASSPQGNEAFF	TGTGCCAGCTCACCACAGGGGAATGAAGCTTTCTTT
TRBV12-5	TRBJ1-1	17	TRBD1	.	CASGLVSPGDRNTEAFF	TGTGCTAGTGGTTTGGTATCTCCAGGGGACAGGAACACTGAAGCTTTCTTT
TRBV5-1	TRBJ2-3	11	.	.	CASSPGDTQYF	TGCGCCAGCAGCCCAGGGGATACGCAGTATTTT
TRBV6-1	TRBJ2-5	14	TRBD2	.	CASERLAGAGEQYF	TGTGCCAGCGAGAGACTAGCGGGAGCTGGGGAGCAGTACTTC
TRBV19	TRBJ2-1	19	TRBD2	.	CASSSGLAGGGSSYNEQFF	TGTGCCAGTAGTTCGGGACTAGCGGGAGGGGGGAGCTCCTACAATGAGCAGTTCTTC
TRBV15	TRBJ1-3	16	TRBD1	.	CATSRDKTGIGNTIYF	TGTGCCACCAGCAGAGATAAGACAGGGATTGGAAACACCATATATTTT
TRBV28	TRBJ1-2	13	TRBD1	medium-sized	CATPTGRNYGYTF	TGTGCCACCCCGACAGGGAGAAACTATGGCTACACCTTC
TRBV7-2	TRBJ2-6	17	.	.	CASSPLADVAGANVLTF	TGTGCCAGCAGCCCACTGGCGGATGTGGCTGGGGCCAACGTCCTGACTTTC
TRBV30	TRBJ1-2	16	TRBD1	.	CAWSPYPGQILYGYTF	TGTGCCTGGAGTCCCTACCCGGGACAGATACTCTATGGCTACACCTTC
TRBV10-3	TRBJ2-3	15	.	few	CAIRTGTQSTDTQYF	TGTGCCATCAGGACCGGGACACAAAGCACAGATACGCAGTATTTT
TRBV10-1	TRBJ2-1	13	TRBD1	.	CASSGTGPNEQFF	TGCGCCAGCAGCGGGACAGGGCCCAATGAGCAGTTCTTC
TRBV20-1	TRBJ1-3	11	.	.	CSARRGDTIYF	TGCAGTGCTAGACGGGGAGACACCATATATTTT
TRBV7-2	TRBJ1-5	16	TRBD1	.	CASSFGTGAGNQPQHF	TGTGCCAGCAGCTTCGGCACAGGGGCGGGCAATCAGCCCCAGCATTTT
TRBV7-3	TRBJ2-7	14	.	.	CASSLQGWAYEQYF	TGTGCCAGCAGCTTACAGGGGTGGGCCTACGAGCAGTACTTC
TRBV6-5	TRBJ2-7	13	TRBD1	.	CASGQGITGEQYF	TGTGCCAGCGGACAGGGGATAACCGGCGAGCAGTACTTC
TRBV6-6	TRBJ1-3	15	TRBD1	.	CASSPRGRVGNTIYF	TGTGCCAGCAGCCCCAGGGGGCGCGTGGGAAACACCATATATTTT
TRBV6-1	TRBJ1-2	13	.	.	CASSAWATSGYTF	TGTGCCAGCAGTGCCTGGGCCACCTCTGGCTACACCTTC
TRBV2	TRBJ2-5	13	.	.	CASSGLRQETQYF	TGTGCCAGCAGTGGTTTGAGGCAAGAGACCCAGTACTTC
TRBV19	TRBJ1-2	13	.	once	CASSALANYGYTF	TGTGCCAGTAGTGCTTTAGCTAACTATGGCTACACCTTC
TRBV30	TRBJ1-2	12	TRBD1	.	CAWSVLKDRGTF	TGTGCCTGGAGTGTACTTAAGGACAGGGGCACCTTC
TRBV27	TRBJ1-5	14	TRBD1	.	CASGTGGPNQPQHF	TGTGCCAGCGGGACAGGGGGTCCCAATCAGCCCCAGCATTTT
TRBV5-1	TRBJ1-1	13	.	.	CASSLFGNTEAFF	TGCGCCAGCAGCTTGTTCGGGAACACTGAAGCTTTCTTT
TRBV4-1	TRBJ1-1	15	TRBD1	.	CASSQGDRGRTEAFF	TGCGCCAGCAGCCAAGGGGACAGGGGAAGGACTGAAGCTTTCTTT
TRBV9	TRBJ2-1	15	TRBD2	.	CATTGLAGVYNEQFF	TGTGCCACCACGGGGCTAGCGGGGGTTTACAATGAGCAGTTCTTC
TRBV29-1	TRBJ2-5	14	TRBD2	.	CSVKGTSGSETQYF	TGCAGCGTCAAAGGGACTAGCGGGAGTGAGACCCAGTACTTC
TRBV28	TRBJ2-1	21	.	.	CASRLGTGIIQAGGLYNEQFF	TGTGCCAGCAGGCTGGGGACAGGGATAATTCAGGCGGGAGGGCTCTACAATGAGCAGTTCTTC
TRBV18	TRBJ2-1	19	TRBD2	.	CASSRGLIRASGGYNEQFF	TGTGCCAGCTCACGGGGCCTTATACGAGCTAGCGGGGGCTACAATGAGCAGTTCTTC
TRBV6-5	TRBJ2-7	15	.	.	CASSGSRGRSYEQYF	TGTGCCAGCAGTGGTTCGAGGGGGAGATCCTACGAGCAGTACTTC
TRBV29-1	TRBJ2-4	13	.	.	CSVEGTAKNIQYF	TGCAGCGTTGAAGGGACAGCCAAAAACATCCAGTACTTC